The rows below give T cell receptor beta chains drawn from one sample of a study of cytomegalovirus exposure and HLA in healthy donors. The assay was immunoSEQ multiplex PCR, and TCRdb's table has in-frame clones only and misses some. The sample holds tens of thousands of clones, 86% seen once. Material: PBMCs. These receptors were collected from a woman between 35 and 50 years old in good health and CMV-seropositive. Both conserved end residues are part of each CDR3. Fields, in order: clone size, V gene, D gene, J gene, CDR3 DNA, CDR3 protein. D genes are given only for firm matches. Rows give clone size only sometimes, using once, few, many, or a class for an expanded clone.

abundance: -; v_gene: TRBV30; d_gene: -; j_gene: TRBJ2-7; CDR3nt: TGTGCCTGGAGAATCGTCGGGAGCTCCTACGAGCAGTACTTC; CDR3aa: CAWRIVGSSYEQYF
abundance: -; v_gene: TRBV5-8; d_gene: TRBD1; j_gene: TRBJ1-4; CDR3nt: TGTGCCAGCAGTCCGATCGCAGGGGGCTCTGAAAAACTGTTTTTT; CDR3aa: CASSPIAGGSEKLFF
abundance: -; v_gene: TRBV7-9; d_gene: TRBD2; j_gene: TRBJ2-3; CDR3nt: TGTGCCAGCAGCCCGACTAGCGGACTCACAGATACGCAGTATTTT; CDR3aa: CASSPTSGLTDTQYF
abundance: -; v_gene: TRBV6-1; d_gene: -; j_gene: TRBJ2-2; CDR3nt: TGTGCCAGCAGTGAATACGGGCAGGGCTACACCGGGGAGCTGTTTTTT; CDR3aa: CASSEYGQGYTGELFF
abundance: once; v_gene: TRBV7-9; d_gene: -; j_gene: TRBJ1-2; CDR3nt: TGTGCCACTCCCGGGACAACTAACTATGGCTACACCTTC; CDR3aa: CATPGTTNYGYTF
abundance: -; v_gene: TRBV7-9; d_gene: -; j_gene: TRBJ1-1; CDR3nt: TGTGCCAGCAGCAGACAGGAGAACACTGAAGCTTTCTTT; CDR3aa: CASSRQENTEAFF
abundance: -; v_gene: TRBV23-1; d_gene: TRBD1; j_gene: TRBJ1-4; CDR3nt: TGCGCCAGCAGTTTCCACAGGGGGCAGCAGGAAAAACTGTTTTTT; CDR3aa: CASSFHRGQQEKLFF
abundance: -; v_gene: TRBV6-5; d_gene: -; j_gene: TRBJ1-2; CDR3nt: TGTGCCAGCAGTTACTCTTGGGGGTACTCGGCGGGAGGCTACACCTTC; CDR3aa: CASSYSWGYSAGGYTF
abundance: -; v_gene: TRBV6-5; d_gene: TRBD1; j_gene: TRBJ2-5; CDR3nt: TGTGCCAGCAGCCCCCGACAGGGGGTTAGGACCCAGTACTTC; CDR3aa: CASSPRQGVRTQYF
abundance: -; v_gene: TRBV5-6; d_gene: -; j_gene: TRBJ2-7; CDR3nt: TGTGCCAGCAGCCTAGTTGGTTACTACGAGCAGTACTTC; CDR3aa: CASSLVGYYEQYF
abundance: -; v_gene: TRBV4-1; d_gene: -; j_gene: TRBJ2-1; CDR3nt: TGCGCCAGCAGCCAACGGTTTAATGAGCAGTTCTTC; CDR3aa: CASSQRFNEQFF
abundance: -; v_gene: TRBV18; d_gene: -; j_gene: TRBJ1-3; CDR3nt: TGTGCCAGCTCACCAGGCAGAACCCCTGGAAACACCATATATTTT; CDR3aa: CASSPGRTPGNTIYF
abundance: -; v_gene: TRBV7-2; d_gene: TRBD1; j_gene: TRBJ1-1; CDR3nt: TGTGCCAGCAGCAGGGACAGGAACACTGAAGCTTTCTTT; CDR3aa: CASSRDRNTEAFF
abundance: few; v_gene: TRBV7-6; d_gene: -; j_gene: TRBJ2-2; CDR3nt: TGTGCCAGCAGCCCGACAGGAGTTAACACCGGGGAGCTGTTTTTT; CDR3aa: CASSPTGVNTGELFF
abundance: -; v_gene: TRBV6-4; d_gene: -; j_gene: TRBJ2-1; CDR3nt: TGTGCCAGCAGTGACTCGAAGGTAGCGACCTACAATGAGCAGTTCTTC; CDR3aa: CASSDSKVATYNEQFF
abundance: -; v_gene: TRBV7-9; d_gene: -; j_gene: TRBJ1-2; CDR3nt: TGTGCCAGCAGCTTATCTGAGACAAGACCTAACTATGGCTACACCTTC; CDR3aa: CASSLSETRPNYGYTF
abundance: -; v_gene: TRBV7-6; d_gene: -; j_gene: TRBJ2-5; CDR3nt: TGTGCCAGCAGCTTTAGCTTTCAAGAGACCCAGTACTTC; CDR3aa: CASSFSFQETQYF
abundance: -; v_gene: TRBV7-6; d_gene: TRBD1; j_gene: TRBJ2-7; CDR3nt: TGTGCCAGCAGCTTTGGGACAGGGGACTGCGAGCAGTACTTC; CDR3aa: CASSFGTGDCEQYF
abundance: -; v_gene: TRBV28; d_gene: -; j_gene: TRBJ1-1; CDR3nt: TGTGCCAGCACCTCGATCGGGACAGAAGCTTTCTTT; CDR3aa: CASTSIGTEAFF
abundance: -; v_gene: TRBV7-9; d_gene: -; j_gene: TRBJ1-1; CDR3nt: TGTTCCAGCAGCTTAGTAGGGTCGGGGGGGAACACTGAAGCTTTCTTT; CDR3aa: CSSSLVGSGGNTEAFF
abundance: -; v_gene: TRBV29-1; d_gene: TRBD1; j_gene: TRBJ2-7; CDR3nt: TGCAGCGTTCGGAACAGGGGGATCTACGAGCAGTACTTC; CDR3aa: CSVRNRGIYEQYF
abundance: once; v_gene: TRBV27; d_gene: -; j_gene: TRBJ2-7; CDR3nt: TGTGCCAGCAGTCCCACTAGGCACGAGCAGTACTTC; CDR3aa: CASSPTRHEQYF
abundance: -; v_gene: TRBV5-1; d_gene: TRBD2; j_gene: TRBJ2-1; CDR3nt: TGCGCCAGCAGCTTGGTAACGGGGGGGCCCTATGAGCAGTTCTTC; CDR3aa: CASSLVTGGPYEQFF
abundance: -; v_gene: TRBV28; d_gene: -; j_gene: TRBJ1-6; CDR3nt: TGTGCCAGCAGTTTATCGGTCGGGAGGAATTCACCCCTCCACTTT; CDR3aa: CASSLSVGRNSPLHF
abundance: -; v_gene: TRBV29-1; d_gene: TRBD2; j_gene: TRBJ2-5; CDR3nt: TGCAGCGTGGGGAGGGAGGAGACCCAGTACTTC; CDR3aa: CSVGREETQYF
abundance: -; v_gene: TRBV2; d_gene: TRBD2; j_gene: TRBJ2-5; CDR3nt: TGTGCCAGCAGCCGTAGCCCCAGCGGGGGCGGGGAGACCCAGTACTTC; CDR3aa: CASSRSPSGGGETQYF
abundance: -; v_gene: TRBV7-2; d_gene: TRBD2; j_gene: TRBJ2-5; CDR3nt: TGTGCCAGCAGCTTAAGGCGGCTAGCGGGGGTGGAGACCCAGTACTTC; CDR3aa: CASSLRRLAGVETQYF
abundance: -; v_gene: TRBV15; d_gene: -; j_gene: TRBJ2-1; CDR3nt: TGTGCCACCCGCTCCACTGGTTACAATGAGCAGTTCTTC; CDR3aa: CATRSTGYNEQFF
abundance: -; v_gene: TRBV5-1; d_gene: TRBD1; j_gene: TRBJ2-2; CDR3nt: TGCGCCAGCAGAAGCGGACAGGGGGCTGTTACCGGGGAGCTGTTTTTT; CDR3aa: CASRSGQGAVTGELFF
abundance: -; v_gene: TRBV13; d_gene: -; j_gene: TRBJ1-2; CDR3nt: TGTGCCAGCAGCTCCTCCGGGATTTCTGGCTACACCTTC; CDR3aa: CASSSSGISGYTF
abundance: -; v_gene: TRBV18; d_gene: TRBD1; j_gene: TRBJ2-3; CDR3nt: TGTGCCAGCTCCCGAGTACTGGGACAGGGGGACACAGATACGCAGTATTTT; CDR3aa: CASSRVLGQGDTDTQYF
abundance: few; v_gene: TRBV5-1; d_gene: -; j_gene: TRBJ1-4; CDR3nt: TGCGCCAGCAGTACCGGGGGGCCAGATGAAAAACTGTTTTTT; CDR3aa: CASSTGGPDEKLFF
abundance: -; v_gene: TRBV19; d_gene: TRBD1; j_gene: TRBJ2-5; CDR3nt: TGTGCCAGTAGTATGAGGGGACAGCAAGAGACCCAGTACTTC; CDR3aa: CASSMRGQQETQYF
abundance: -; v_gene: TRBV11-3; d_gene: -; j_gene: TRBJ2-4; CDR3nt: TGTGCCAGCAGCCGTGCGGAAGCCAAAAACATTCAGTACTTC; CDR3aa: CASSRAEAKNIQYF
abundance: -; v_gene: TRBV10-1; d_gene: TRBD1; j_gene: TRBJ1-1; CDR3nt: TGCGCCAGCAGTTCGGGGACAGAGTCCACTGAAGCTTTCTTT; CDR3aa: CASSSGTESTEAFF
abundance: -; v_gene: TRBV28; d_gene: -; j_gene: TRBJ2-2; CDR3nt: TGTGCCAGCCTTTCAGGGGGGACGGGCACCGGGGAGCTGTTTTTT; CDR3aa: CASLSGGTGTGELFF
abundance: -; v_gene: TRBV27; d_gene: -; j_gene: TRBJ1-2; CDR3nt: TGTGCCAGCAGTTTCTCCGGGGAAAATTATGGCTACACCTTC; CDR3aa: CASSFSGENYGYTF
abundance: -; v_gene: TRBV6-1; d_gene: -; j_gene: TRBJ1-3; CDR3nt: TGTGCCAGCAGTGGATACCGGACAAACTCTGGAAACACCATATATTTT; CDR3aa: CASSGYRTNSGNTIYF
abundance: -; v_gene: TRBV6-1; d_gene: TRBD2; j_gene: TRBJ2-4; CDR3nt: TGTGCCAGCAGTGGACTAGCGGGGGGTTCCGGAAACATTCAGTACTTC; CDR3aa: CASSGLAGGSGNIQYF
abundance: -; v_gene: TRBV6-4; d_gene: TRBD1; j_gene: TRBJ2-1; CDR3nt: TGTGCCAGCAGTGCTCGGGACAGGGATTACAATGAGCAGTTCTTC; CDR3aa: CASSARDRDYNEQFF
abundance: once; v_gene: TRBV10-2; d_gene: TRBD1; j_gene: TRBJ1-3; CDR3nt: TGCGCCAGCAGTGAGCAGGGGGCCCCTGGAAACACCATATATTTT; CDR3aa: CASSEQGAPGNTIYF
abundance: -; v_gene: TRBV2; d_gene: -; j_gene: TRBJ2-1; CDR3nt: TGTGCCAGCAGTGAACAGGGGATGGCCTACAATGAGCAGTTCTTC; CDR3aa: CASSEQGMAYNEQFF
abundance: -; v_gene: TRBV10-3; d_gene: -; j_gene: TRBJ2-5; CDR3nt: TGTGCCATTAGGGGGGGCCAAGAGACCCAGTACTTC; CDR3aa: CAIRGGQETQYF
abundance: -; v_gene: TRBV7-2; d_gene: TRBD2; j_gene: TRBJ2-3; CDR3nt: TGTGCCAGCAGCCTTACTAGCGGTCCGCTCGCCGCAGATACGCAGTATTTT; CDR3aa: CASSLTSGPLAADTQYF
abundance: -; v_gene: TRBV5-5; d_gene: -; j_gene: TRBJ1-5; CDR3nt: TGTGCCAGCAGCTTGTCCTATAGCAATCAGCCCCAGCATTTT; CDR3aa: CASSLSYSNQPQHF
abundance: -; v_gene: TRBV5-6; d_gene: -; j_gene: TRBJ1-5; CDR3nt: TGTGCCAGCAGCCGTTACCCGGGGAGTGGCGGGAGTCAGCCCCAGCATTTT; CDR3aa: CASSRYPGSGGSQPQHF
abundance: -; v_gene: TRBV10-3; d_gene: -; j_gene: TRBJ1-3; CDR3nt: TGTGCCATCAGTGAGTCCGTAACTTCTGGAAACACCATATATTTT; CDR3aa: CAISESVTSGNTIYF
abundance: -; v_gene: TRBV4-1; d_gene: -; j_gene: TRBJ2-3; CDR3nt: TGCGCCAGCAGCCAAATCCGGATACAGGGAGCAGATACGCAGTATTTT; CDR3aa: CASSQIRIQGADTQYF
abundance: -; v_gene: TRBV9; d_gene: -; j_gene: TRBJ2-5; CDR3nt: TGTGCCAGCAGCGTGAAACCAGGGCAAGAGACCCAGTACTTC; CDR3aa: CASSVKPGQETQYF
abundance: -; v_gene: TRBV5-1; d_gene: TRBD1; j_gene: TRBJ1-6; CDR3nt: TGCGCCAGCAGCTTGGGCAGGGGGAATTCACCCCTCCACTTT; CDR3aa: CASSLGRGNSPLHF
abundance: -; v_gene: TRBV18; d_gene: -; j_gene: TRBJ2-1; CDR3nt: TGTGCCAGCTCATTCTCTTCGGACTATACCTACAATGAGCAGTTCTTC; CDR3aa: CASSFSSDYTYNEQFF
abundance: -; v_gene: TRBV11-2; d_gene: -; j_gene: TRBJ2-5; CDR3nt: TGTGCCAGCAGCTTATCCCCACGTCGGTTAGAAGCGGAGACCCAGTACTTC; CDR3aa: CASSLSPRRLEAETQYF
abundance: -; v_gene: TRBV6-5; d_gene: TRBD2; j_gene: TRBJ2-5; CDR3nt: TGTGCCAGCAGTCCGTCGGGGGGAGTTTTAGAGACCCAGTACTTC; CDR3aa: CASSPSGGVLETQYF
abundance: -; v_gene: TRBV6-6; d_gene: TRBD1; j_gene: TRBJ1-1; CDR3nt: TGTGCCACCGATTTCGGACAGGTAGCTGAAGCTTTCTTT; CDR3aa: CATDFGQVAEAFF
abundance: -; v_gene: TRBV29-1; d_gene: -; j_gene: TRBJ1-3; CDR3nt: TGCAGCGTCGAAACAGGTTGGAGCACCATATATTTT; CDR3aa: CSVETGWSTIYF
abundance: -; v_gene: TRBV2; d_gene: TRBD2; j_gene: TRBJ2-2; CDR3nt: TGTGCCAGCAGCGTCGGGACTAGCGGGTACACCGGGGAGCTGTTTTTT; CDR3aa: CASSVGTSGYTGELFF
abundance: few; v_gene: TRBV5-4; d_gene: -; j_gene: TRBJ2-7; CDR3nt: TGCGCCAGCAGCCAAGATCTCTCCGGGGGGCTGCTGGCCGACGAGCAGTACTTC; CDR3aa: CASSQDLSGGLLADEQYF
abundance: few; v_gene: TRBV4-3; d_gene: -; j_gene: TRBJ1-1; CDR3nt: TGCGCCAGCAGCCAAGTTGACAGCCTGAACACTGAAGCTTTCTTT; CDR3aa: CASSQVDSLNTEAFF
abundance: once; v_gene: TRBV11-2; d_gene: TRBD1; j_gene: TRBJ2-7; CDR3nt: TGTGCCAGCAGACTGGGACAGGGCACTAGCTCCTACGAGCAGTACTTC; CDR3aa: CASRLGQGTSSYEQYF
abundance: -; v_gene: TRBV4-3; d_gene: TRBD2; j_gene: TRBJ2-5; CDR3nt: TGCGCCAGCAGCCTCGGGACTAGCGGGGGTATGAAGACCCAGTACTTC; CDR3aa: CASSLGTSGGMKTQYF